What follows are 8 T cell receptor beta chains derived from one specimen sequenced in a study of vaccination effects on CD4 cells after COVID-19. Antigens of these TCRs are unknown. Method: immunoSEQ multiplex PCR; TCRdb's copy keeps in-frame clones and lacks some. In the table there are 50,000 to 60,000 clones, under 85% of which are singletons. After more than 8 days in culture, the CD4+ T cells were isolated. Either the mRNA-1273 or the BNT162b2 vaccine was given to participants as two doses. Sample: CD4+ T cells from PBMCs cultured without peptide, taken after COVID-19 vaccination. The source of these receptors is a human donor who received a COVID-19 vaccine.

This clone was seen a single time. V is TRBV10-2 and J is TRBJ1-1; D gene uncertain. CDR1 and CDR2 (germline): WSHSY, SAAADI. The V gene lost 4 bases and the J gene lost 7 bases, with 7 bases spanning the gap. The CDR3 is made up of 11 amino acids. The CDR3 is CASSGGVEAFF. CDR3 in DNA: TGCGCCAGCAGTGGCGGGGTTGAAGCTTTCTTT.

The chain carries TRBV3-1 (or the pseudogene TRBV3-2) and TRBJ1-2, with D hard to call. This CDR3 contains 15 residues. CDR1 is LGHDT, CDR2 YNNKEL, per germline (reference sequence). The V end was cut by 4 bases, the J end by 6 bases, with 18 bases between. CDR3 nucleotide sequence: TGTGCCAGCAGCCTTACGGGAGGGAGAAGTGATGGCTACACCTTC. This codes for CASSLTGGRSDGYTF.

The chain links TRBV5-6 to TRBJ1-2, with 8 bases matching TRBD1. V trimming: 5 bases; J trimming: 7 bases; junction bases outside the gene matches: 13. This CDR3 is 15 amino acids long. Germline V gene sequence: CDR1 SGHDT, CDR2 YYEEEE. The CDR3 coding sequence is TGTGCCAGCAGTTTCCGGACAGGGAGGGATGCTGGCTACACCTTC. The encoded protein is CASSFRTGRDAGYTF.

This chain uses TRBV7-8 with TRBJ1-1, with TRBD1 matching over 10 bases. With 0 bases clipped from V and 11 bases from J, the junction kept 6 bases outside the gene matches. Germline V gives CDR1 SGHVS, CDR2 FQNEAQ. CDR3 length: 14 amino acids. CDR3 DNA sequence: TGTGCCAGCAGCTTAGCGGGGACAGGGGTGGCGGCTTTCTTT. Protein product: CASSLAGTGVAAFF.

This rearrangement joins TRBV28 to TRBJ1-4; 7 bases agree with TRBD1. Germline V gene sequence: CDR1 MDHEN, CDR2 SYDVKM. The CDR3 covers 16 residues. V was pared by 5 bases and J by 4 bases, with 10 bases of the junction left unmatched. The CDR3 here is CASSLSPGQLNEKLFF. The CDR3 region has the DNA TGTGCCAGCAGTCTCTCCCCGGGACAGCTTAATGAAAAACTGTTTTTT.

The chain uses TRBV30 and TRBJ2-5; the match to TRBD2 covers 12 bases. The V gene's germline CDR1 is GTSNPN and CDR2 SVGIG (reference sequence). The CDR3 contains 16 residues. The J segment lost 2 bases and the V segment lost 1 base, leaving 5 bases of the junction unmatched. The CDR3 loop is CAWSAGLAGIQETQYF. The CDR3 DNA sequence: TGTGCCTGGAGTGCCGGACTAGCGGGGATACAAGAGACCCAGTACTTC.

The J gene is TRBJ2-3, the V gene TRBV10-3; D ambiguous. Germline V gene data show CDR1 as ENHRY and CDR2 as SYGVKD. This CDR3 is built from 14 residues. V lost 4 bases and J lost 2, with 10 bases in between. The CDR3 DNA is TGTGCCATCAGTGTTTGGGCTACCACAGATACGCAGTATTTT. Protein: CAISVWATTDTQYF.

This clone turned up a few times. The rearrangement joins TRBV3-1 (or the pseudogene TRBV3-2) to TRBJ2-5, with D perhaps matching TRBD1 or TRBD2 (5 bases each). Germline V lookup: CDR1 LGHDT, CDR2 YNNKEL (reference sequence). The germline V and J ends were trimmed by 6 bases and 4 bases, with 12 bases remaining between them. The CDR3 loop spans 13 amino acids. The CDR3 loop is CASSLRGAETQYF. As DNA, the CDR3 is TGTGCCAGCAGTCTTCGAGGGGCAGAGACCCAGTACTTC.